The rows below give T cell receptor beta chains drawn from one sample of a study of shared clonotypes between healthy human individuals. Assay used: immunoSEQ multiplex PCR; TCRdb lists only in-frame clones, some missing. The sample lists over a million clones; approximately 70% were seen once. The sequenced sample consisted of memory CD4+ T cells sorted from blood. The receptors were sampled from a man in his late teens or twenties in good health. CDR3s include the opening cysteine and the closing phenylalanine or tryptophan. The D gene is left open where the match is weak. A row's size may be missing; if present it is once, few, many or a size class.

D gene	clone size	V gene	J gene	CDR3 protein	CDR3 DNA
TRBD2	few	TRBV30	TRBJ2-5	CAWSQIAGAAARETQYF	TGTGCCTGGAGCCAGATAGCGGGGGCGGCCGCGCGAGAGACCCAGTACTTC
.	.	TRBV28	TRBJ1-5	CASSSGTNQPQHF	TGTGCCAGCAGCTCCGGGACAAATCAGCCCCAGCATTTT
TRBD2	.	TRBV28	TRBJ2-7	CASSLPGTGGYEQYF	TGTGCCAGCAGTTTGCCCGGGACGGGAGGCTACGAGCAGTACTTC
TRBD1	.	TRBV7-9	TRBJ1-2	CATGRGTEKGYGYTF	TGTGCCACCGGGCGCGGGACAGAAAAGGGCTATGGCTACACCTTC
.	.	TRBV18	TRBJ2-7	CASSRGSGQNYEQYF	TGTGCCAGCTCACGCGGGTCAGGACAGAACTACGAGCAGTACTTC
.	once	TRBV18	TRBJ2-5	CASSTDQQETQYF	TGTGCCAGCTCAACCGACCAACAAGAGACCCAGTACTTC
TRBD1	.	TRBV7-3	TRBJ2-6	CASSQKSWDRRSGANVLTF	TGTGCCAGCAGCCAAAAGTCCTGGGACAGGCGCTCTGGGGCCAACGTCCTGACTTTC
.	.	TRBV2	TRBJ1-1	CASSEGDRRRTEAFF	TGTGCCAGCAGTGAAGGAGACAGGCGGAGGACTGAAGCTTTCTTT
.	.	TRBV27	TRBJ1-5	CASSLGVGGGQPQHF	TGTGCCAGCAGTTTAGGGGTAGGGGGAGGACAGCCCCAGCATTTT
TRBD1	.	TRBV27	TRBJ2-7	CASRGRPGQGYEQYF	TGTGCCAGCAGAGGACGCCCGGGACAGGGTTACGAGCAGTACTTC
.	.	TRBV5-4	TRBJ1-1	CASSLGQGSKNTEAFF	TGTGCCAGCAGCTTGGGGCAGGGGTCCAAGAACACTGAAGCTTTCTTT
.	once	TRBV10-3	TRBJ1-3	CAIEGTSSGNTIYF	TGTGCCATCGAGGGGACCTCCTCTGGAAACACCATATATTTT
.	.	TRBV6-5	TRBJ2-5	CASSLGPWGGETQYF	TGTGCCAGCAGTTTAGGCCCGTGGGGAGGAGAGACCCAGTACTTC
.	.	TRBV18	TRBJ2-2	CASSPSRRILNTGELFF	TGTGCCAGCTCACCATCGAGACGGATATTGAACACCGGGGAGCTGTTTTTT
.	.	TRBV5-6	TRBJ2-7	CASSGRDNSYEQYF	TGTGCCAGCAGCGGTAGGGACAACTCCTACGAGCAGTACTTC
.	.	TRBV6-4	TRBJ1-1	CASSYSLNTEAFF	TGTGCCAGCAGTTACTCCTTGAACACTGAAGCTTTCTTT
.	.	TRBV4-1	TRBJ1-1	CASSQDTEAFF	TGCGCCAGCAGCCAAGACACTGAAGCTTTCTTT
TRBD2	.	TRBV4-1	TRBJ2-1	CASSQGEGPYNEQFF	TGCGCCAGCAGCCAAGGGGAGGGCCCCTACAATGAGCAGTTCTTC
TRBD1	.	TRBV19	TRBJ1-5	CASSLLPGQGVRSQHF	TGTGCCAGTAGTCTACTACCGGGACAGGGTGTTAGGTCCCAGCATTTT
.	once	TRBV19	TRBJ2-2	CASSDGVSTGELFF	TGTGCCAGTAGTGATGGGGTATCGACCGGGGAGCTGTTTTTT
.	.	TRBV15	TRBJ1-4	CATSRVGSELFF	TGTGCCACCAGCAGAGTTGGATCAGAACTGTTTTTT
.	.	TRBV19	TRBJ2-6	CASSIGVSGANVLTF	TGTGCCAGTAGTATAGGAGTCTCTGGGGCCAACGTCCTGACTTTC
TRBD1	.	TRBV7-2	TRBJ2-7	CASSSLGDREYEQYF	TGTGCCAGCAGCTCTCTCGGGGACAGGGAATACGAGCAGTACTTC
.	once	TRBV5-1	TRBJ2-5	CASSLAHAWETQYF	TGCGCCAGCAGCTTGGCACATGCCTGGGAGACCCAGTACTTC
.	few	TRBV7-9	TRBJ1-1	CASSLAGGADTEAFF	TGTGCCAGCAGCTTAGCTGGGGGGGCGGACACTGAAGCTTTCTTT
TRBD1	.	TRBV4-3	TRBJ1-5	CASSPDRGKGQPQHF	TGCGCCAGCAGCCCCGACAGGGGAAAAGGGCAGCCCCAGCATTTT
TRBD1	.	TRBV5-8	TRBJ2-7	CASTISGTGGYEQYF	TGTGCCAGCACAATTTCCGGGACAGGGGGCTACGAGCAGTACTTC
.	.	TRBV7-2	TRBJ1-4	CASSLRGTTNEKLFF	TGTGCCAGCAGCCTCAGGGGTACAACTAATGAAAAACTGTTTTTT
.	.	TRBV6-6	TRBJ1-4	CASRWANEKLFF	TGTGCCAGCCGTTGGGCTAATGAAAAACTGTTTTTT
.	.	TRBV18	TRBJ2-7	CASSTSSTYEQYF	TGTGCCAGCTCGACCAGTAGTACCTACGAGCAGTACTTC
.	.	TRBV29-1	TRBJ1-3	CSVEDARAGEGNTIYF	TGCAGCGTTGAAGATGCTCGGGCAGGGGAGGGAAACACCATATATTTT
TRBD1	.	TRBV5-4	TRBJ2-7	CASSKRQGADEQYF	TGTGCCAGCAGCAAACGACAGGGGGCCGACGAGCAGTACTTC
.	.	TRBV5-1	TRBJ1-1	CASSWGDTANTEAFF	TGCGCCAGCAGCTGGGGGGACACCGCTAACACTGAAGCTTTCTTT
.	.	TRBV5-5	TRBJ1-1	CASSLGPTGTEAFF	TGTGCCAGCAGCCTGGGCCCGACGGGGACTGAAGCTTTCTTT
.	few	TRBV9	TRBJ2-2	CASSALQNTGELFF	TGTGCCAGCAGCGCATTACAGAACACCGGGGAGCTGTTTTTT
.	.	TRBV18	TRBJ1-5	CASSGGLGGNQPQHF	TGTGCCAGCTCAGGGGGACTTGGGGGCAATCAGCCCCAGCATTTT
TRBD1	.	TRBV14	TRBJ2-7	CASSQAGGSYEQYF	TGTGCCAGCAGCCAAGCAGGGGGCTCCTACGAGCAGTACTTC
.	.	TRBV29-1	TRBJ1-2	CSVEEGLDYGYTF	TGCAGCGTTGAGGAGGGGCTCGACTATGGCTACACCTTC
TRBD1	.	TRBV19	TRBJ1-5	CASSSRGAGGGQPQHF	TGTGCCAGTAGTTCGAGAGGGGCAGGGGGCGGTCAGCCCCAGCATTTT
TRBD2	.	TRBV2	TRBJ2-3	CASSSPGLPTDTQYF	TGTGCCAGCAGTAGTCCGGGACTACCCACAGATACGCAGTATTTT
TRBD2	.	TRBV10-3	TRBJ2-1	CAINLAGSRAYNEQFF	TGTGCCATCAATCTAGCGGGGTCGAGGGCCTACAATGAGCAGTTCTTC
.	.	TRBV18	TRBJ2-5	CASSLKKETQYF	TGTGCCAGCTCACTTAAGAAAGAGACCCAGTACTTC
.	.	TRBV7-8	TRBJ2-3	CASSFPTDTQYF	TGTGCCAGCAGCTTTCCCACAGATACGCAGTATTTT
.	.	TRBV30	TRBJ2-1	CAWKTGTTERNEQFF	TGTGCCTGGAAGACCGGGACAACTGAGAGAAATGAGCAGTTCTTC
TRBD1	.	TRBV6-5	TRBJ1-4	CASGLTGGVEKLFF	TGTGCCAGCGGGTTGACAGGGGGCGTTGAAAAACTGTTTTTT
.	.	TRBV23-1	TRBJ1-2	CASSHYGRTDGYTF	TGCGCCAGCAGTCATTATGGGCGGACAGATGGCTACACCTTC
TRBD2	.	TRBV5-1	TRBJ2-5	CASKLAGGPQETQYF	TGCGCCAGCAAATTAGCGGGAGGGCCGCAAGAGACCCAGTACTTC
TRBD1	.	TRBV18	TRBJ1-5	CASSTTGNSNQPQHF	TGTGCCAGCTCGACGACAGGGAATAGCAATCAGCCCCAGCATTTT
TRBD1	.	TRBV4-1	TRBJ1-3	CASSHGTGSSGNTIYF	TGCGCCAGCAGCCACGGGACAGGCTCCTCTGGAAACACCATATATTTT
TRBD2	.	TRBV10-3	TRBJ2-1	CAISERSGGQGNEQFF	TGTGCCATCAGTGAGCGTAGCGGGGGCCAGGGCAATGAGCAGTTCTTC
TRBD2	.	TRBV9	TRBJ2-1	CASSGRGREMGSSYNEQFF	TGTGCCAGCAGCGGTAGAGGGCGGGAGATGGGTAGCTCCTACAATGAGCAGTTCTTC
.	.	TRBV7-9	TRBJ2-7	CASRLGTLEQYF	TGTGCCAGCAGACTAGGGACGCTCGAGCAGTACTTC
TRBD1	.	TRBV9	TRBJ2-2	CASSPLTGFTGELFF	TGTGCCAGCAGCCCCCTGACAGGGTTCACCGGGGAGCTGTTTTTT
.	.	TRBV5-1	TRBJ1-1	CASTQLPNRGGNTEAFF	TGCGCCAGCACCCAACTTCCGAATCGGGGGGGAAACACTGAAGCTTTCTTT